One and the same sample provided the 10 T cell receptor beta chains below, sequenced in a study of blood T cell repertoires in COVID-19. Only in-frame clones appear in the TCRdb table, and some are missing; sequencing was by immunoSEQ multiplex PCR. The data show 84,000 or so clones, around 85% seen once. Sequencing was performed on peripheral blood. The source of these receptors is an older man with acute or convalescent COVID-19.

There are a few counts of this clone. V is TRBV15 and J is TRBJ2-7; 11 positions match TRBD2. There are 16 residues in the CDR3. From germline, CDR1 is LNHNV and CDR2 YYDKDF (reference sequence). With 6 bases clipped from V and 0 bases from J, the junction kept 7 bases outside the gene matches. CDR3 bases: TGTGCCACCAGTCCGGGACTAGCGGCTGTCTCCTACGAGCAGTACTTC. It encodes CATSPGLAAVSYEQYF. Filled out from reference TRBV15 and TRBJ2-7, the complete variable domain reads DAMVIQNPRYQVTQFGKPVTLSCSQTLNHNVMYWYQQKSSQAPKLLFHYYDKDFNNEADTPDNFQSRRPNTSFCFLDIRSPGLGDTAMYLCATSPGLAAVSYEQYFGPGTRLTVT.

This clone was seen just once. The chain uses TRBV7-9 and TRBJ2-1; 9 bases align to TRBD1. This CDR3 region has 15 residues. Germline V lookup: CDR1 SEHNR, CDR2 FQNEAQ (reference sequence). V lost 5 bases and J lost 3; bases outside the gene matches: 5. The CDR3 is CASSTTGGGYNEQFF. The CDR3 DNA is TGTGCCAGCAGCACAACAGGGGGCGGCTACAATGAGCAGTTCTTC.

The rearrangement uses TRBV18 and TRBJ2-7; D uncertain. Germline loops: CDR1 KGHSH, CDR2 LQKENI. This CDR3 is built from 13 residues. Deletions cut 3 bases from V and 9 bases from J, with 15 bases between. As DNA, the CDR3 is TGTGCCAGCTCACCTGTACGGGTTGAAGGGCAGTACTTC. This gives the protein CASSPVRVEGQYF.

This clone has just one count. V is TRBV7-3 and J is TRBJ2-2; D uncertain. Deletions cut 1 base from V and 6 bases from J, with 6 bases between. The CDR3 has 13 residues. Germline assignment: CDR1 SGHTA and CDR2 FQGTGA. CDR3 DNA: TGTGCCAGCAGCTTAATCCCATCCGGGGAGCTGTTTTTT. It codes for CASSLIPSGELFF.

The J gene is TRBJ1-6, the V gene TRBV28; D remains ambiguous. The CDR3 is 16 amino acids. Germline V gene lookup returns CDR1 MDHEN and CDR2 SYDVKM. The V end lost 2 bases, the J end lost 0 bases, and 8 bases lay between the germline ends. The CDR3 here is CASSLEQSSYNSPLHF. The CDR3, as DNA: TGTGCCAGCAGTTTAGAACAGAGCTCCTATAATTCACCCCTCCACTTT. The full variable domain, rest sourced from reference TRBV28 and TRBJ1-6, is DVKVTQSSRYLVKRTGEKVFLECVQDMDHENMFWYRQDPGLGLRLIYFSYDVKMKEKGDIPEGYSVSREKKERFSLILESASTNQTSMYLCASSLEQSSYNSPLHFGNGTRLTVT.

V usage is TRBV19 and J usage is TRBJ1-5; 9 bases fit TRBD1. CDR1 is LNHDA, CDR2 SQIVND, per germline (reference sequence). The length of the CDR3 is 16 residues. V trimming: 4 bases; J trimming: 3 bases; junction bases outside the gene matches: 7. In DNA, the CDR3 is TGTGCCAGTAGTAAAACCGGGACAGGGCACAATCAGCCCCAGCATTTT. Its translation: CASSKTGTGHNQPQHF.

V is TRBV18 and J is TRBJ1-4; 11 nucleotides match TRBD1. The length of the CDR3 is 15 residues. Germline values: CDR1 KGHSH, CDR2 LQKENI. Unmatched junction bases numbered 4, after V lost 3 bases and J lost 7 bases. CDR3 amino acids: CASSPGTGGLEKLFF. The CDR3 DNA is TGTGCCAGCTCACCCGGGACAGGGGGTCTTGAAAAACTGTTTTTT.

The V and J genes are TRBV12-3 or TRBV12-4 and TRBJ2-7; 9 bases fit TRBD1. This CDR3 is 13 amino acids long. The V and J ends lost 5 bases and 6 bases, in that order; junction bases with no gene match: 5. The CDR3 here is CASSRQGGREQYV. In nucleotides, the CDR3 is TGTGCCAGCAGTCGACAGGGGGGGCGCGAGCAGTACGTC.

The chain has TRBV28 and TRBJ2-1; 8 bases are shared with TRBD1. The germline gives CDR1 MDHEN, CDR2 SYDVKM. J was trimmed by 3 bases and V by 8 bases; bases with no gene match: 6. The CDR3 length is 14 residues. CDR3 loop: CASQGAGSYNEQFF. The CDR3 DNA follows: TGTGCCAGCCAGGGGGCGGGGAGCTACAATGAGCAGTTCTTC.

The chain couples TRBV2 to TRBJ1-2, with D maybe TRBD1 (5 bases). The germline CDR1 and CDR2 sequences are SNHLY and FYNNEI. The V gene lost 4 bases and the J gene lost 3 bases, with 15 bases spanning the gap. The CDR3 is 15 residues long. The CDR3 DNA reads TGTGCCAGCAGTGCGGTAGGCAGGGCCTACTATGGCTACACCTTC. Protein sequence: CASSAVGRAYYGYTF.